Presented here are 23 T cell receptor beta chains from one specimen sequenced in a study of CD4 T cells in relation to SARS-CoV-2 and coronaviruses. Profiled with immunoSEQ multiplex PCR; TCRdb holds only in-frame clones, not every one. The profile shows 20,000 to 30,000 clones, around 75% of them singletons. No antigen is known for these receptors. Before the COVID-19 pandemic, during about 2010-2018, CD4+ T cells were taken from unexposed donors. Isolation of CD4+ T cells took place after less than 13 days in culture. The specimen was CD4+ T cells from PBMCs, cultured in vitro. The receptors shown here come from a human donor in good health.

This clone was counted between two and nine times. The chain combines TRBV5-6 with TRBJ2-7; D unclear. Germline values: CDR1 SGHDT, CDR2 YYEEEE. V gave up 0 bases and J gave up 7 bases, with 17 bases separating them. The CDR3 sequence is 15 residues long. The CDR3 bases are TGTGCCAGCAGCTTGGAGTACGGGTCAGATGGGGAGCAGTACTTC. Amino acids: CASSLEYGSDGEQYF.

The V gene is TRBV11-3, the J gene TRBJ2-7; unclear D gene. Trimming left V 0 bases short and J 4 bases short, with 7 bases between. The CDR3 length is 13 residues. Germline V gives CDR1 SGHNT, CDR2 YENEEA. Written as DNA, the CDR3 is TGTGCCAGCAGCTTAGATCCCCATTACGAGCAGTACTTC. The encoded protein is CASSLDPHYEQYF.

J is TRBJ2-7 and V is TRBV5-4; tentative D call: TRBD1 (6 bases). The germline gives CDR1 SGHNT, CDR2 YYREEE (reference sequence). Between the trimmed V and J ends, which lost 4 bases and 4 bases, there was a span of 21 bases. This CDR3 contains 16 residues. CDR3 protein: CASSQKRNRDIYEQYF. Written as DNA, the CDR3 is TGTGCCAGCAGCCAAAAGAGAAACCGGGACATTTACGAGCAGTACTTC.

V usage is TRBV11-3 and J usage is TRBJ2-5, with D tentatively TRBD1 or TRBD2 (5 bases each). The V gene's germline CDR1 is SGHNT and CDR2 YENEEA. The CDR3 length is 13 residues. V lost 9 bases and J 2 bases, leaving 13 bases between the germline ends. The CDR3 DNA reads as TGTGCCAGTTCCCGGGACGGGCAAGAGACCCAGTACTTC. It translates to CASSRDGQETQYF.

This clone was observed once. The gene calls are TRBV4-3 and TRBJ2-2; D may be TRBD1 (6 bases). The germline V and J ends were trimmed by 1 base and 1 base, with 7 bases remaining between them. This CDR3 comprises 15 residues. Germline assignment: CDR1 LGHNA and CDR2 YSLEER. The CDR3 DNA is TGCGCCAGCAGCCAAGTGACAGGGAACACCGGGGAGCTGTTTTTT. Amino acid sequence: CASSQVTGNTGELFF.

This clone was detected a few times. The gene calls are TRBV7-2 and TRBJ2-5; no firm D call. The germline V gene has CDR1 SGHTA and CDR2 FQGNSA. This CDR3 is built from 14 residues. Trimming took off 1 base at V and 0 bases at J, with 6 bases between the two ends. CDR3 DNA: TGTGCCAGCAGCTTAGGCCCGGACCAAGAGACCCAGTACTTC. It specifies CASSLGPDQETQYF.

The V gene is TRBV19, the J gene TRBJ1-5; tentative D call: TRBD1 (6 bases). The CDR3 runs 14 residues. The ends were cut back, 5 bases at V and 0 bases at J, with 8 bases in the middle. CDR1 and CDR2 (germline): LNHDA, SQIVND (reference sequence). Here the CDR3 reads CASSQGNSNQPQHF. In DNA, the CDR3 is TGTGCCAGTAGTCAGGGGAATAGCAATCAGCCCCAGCATTTT.

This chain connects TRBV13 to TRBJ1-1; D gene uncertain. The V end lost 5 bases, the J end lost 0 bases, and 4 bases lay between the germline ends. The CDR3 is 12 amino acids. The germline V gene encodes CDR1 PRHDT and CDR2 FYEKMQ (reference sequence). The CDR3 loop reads CASSGVNTEAFF. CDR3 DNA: TGTGCCAGCAGCGGTGTGAACACTGAAGCTTTCTTT.

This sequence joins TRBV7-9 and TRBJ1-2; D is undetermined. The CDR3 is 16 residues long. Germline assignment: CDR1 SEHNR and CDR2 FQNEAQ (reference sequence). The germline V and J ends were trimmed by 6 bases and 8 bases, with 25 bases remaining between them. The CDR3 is CASRSQGFGVDGGYTF. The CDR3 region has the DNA TGTGCCAGCAGAAGCCAAGGGTTCGGGGTGGACGGGGGCTACACCTTC.

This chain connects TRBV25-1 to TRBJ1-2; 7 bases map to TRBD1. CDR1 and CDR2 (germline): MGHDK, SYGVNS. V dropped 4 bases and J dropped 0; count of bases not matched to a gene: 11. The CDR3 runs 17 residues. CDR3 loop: CASSASGTALANYGYTF. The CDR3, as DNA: TGTGCCAGCAGTGCCTCCGGGACAGCCCTAGCTAACTATGGCTACACCTTC.

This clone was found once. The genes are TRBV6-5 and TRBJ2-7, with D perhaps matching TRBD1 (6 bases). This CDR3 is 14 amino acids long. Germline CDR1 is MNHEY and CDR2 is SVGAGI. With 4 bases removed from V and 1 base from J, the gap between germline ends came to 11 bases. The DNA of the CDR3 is TGTGCCAGCAGTTGGGACACCCGATCCTACGAGCAGTACTTC. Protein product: CASSWDTRSYEQYF.

The CDR3 spells CASSSGLISNQPQHF. As DNA, the CDR3 is TGTGCCAGCAGCTCTGGACTGATTAGCAATCAGCCCCAGCATTTT. This chain links TRBV7-8 with TRBJ1-5; no definite D call. This CDR3 comprises 15 residues. Trimming pared 4 bases from V and 0 bases from J, leaving 10 bases between. Germline CDR1 is SGHVS and CDR2 is FQNEAQ.

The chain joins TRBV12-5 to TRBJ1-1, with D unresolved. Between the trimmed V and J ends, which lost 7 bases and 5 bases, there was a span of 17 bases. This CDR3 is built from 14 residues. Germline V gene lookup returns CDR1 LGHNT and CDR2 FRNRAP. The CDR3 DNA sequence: TGTGCTAGTGCTACTACCGCAGGTCGGACTGAAGCTTTCTTT. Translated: CASATTAGRTEAFF. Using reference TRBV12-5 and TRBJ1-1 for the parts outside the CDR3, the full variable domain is DARVTQTPRHKVTEMGQEVTMRCQPILGHNTVFWYRQTMMQGLELLAYFRNRAPLDDSGMPKDRFSAEMPDATLATLKIQPSEPRDSAVYFCASATTAGRTEAFFGQGTRLTVV.

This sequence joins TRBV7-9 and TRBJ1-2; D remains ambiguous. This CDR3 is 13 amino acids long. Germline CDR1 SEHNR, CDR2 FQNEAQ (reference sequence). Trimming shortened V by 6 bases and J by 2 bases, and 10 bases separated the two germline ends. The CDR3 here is CASSGLLNYGYTF. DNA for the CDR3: TGTGCCAGCAGTGGACTGTTAAACTATGGCTACACCTTC.

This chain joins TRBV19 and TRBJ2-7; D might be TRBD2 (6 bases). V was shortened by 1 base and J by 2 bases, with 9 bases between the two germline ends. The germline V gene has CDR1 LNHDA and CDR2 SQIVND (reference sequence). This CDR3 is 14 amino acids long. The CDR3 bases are TGTGCCAGTAGTATAGCCGGGGGTACCTACGAGCAGTACTTC. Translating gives CASSIAGGTYEQYF.

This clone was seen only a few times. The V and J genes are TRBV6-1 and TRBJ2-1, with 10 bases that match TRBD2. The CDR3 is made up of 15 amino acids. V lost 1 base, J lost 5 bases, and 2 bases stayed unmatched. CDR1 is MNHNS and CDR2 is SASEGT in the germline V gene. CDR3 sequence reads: CASSEGLAGDNEQFF. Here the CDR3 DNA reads TGTGCCAGCAGTGAAGGACTAGCGGGCGACAATGAGCAGTTCTTC.

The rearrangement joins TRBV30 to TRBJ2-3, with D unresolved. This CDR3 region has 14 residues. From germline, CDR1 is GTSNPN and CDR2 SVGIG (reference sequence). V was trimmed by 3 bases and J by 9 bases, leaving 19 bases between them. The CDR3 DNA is TGTGCCTGGAGACCCGGCCTCCCCGCGAAGACGCAGTATTTT. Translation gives CAWRPGLPAKTQYF.

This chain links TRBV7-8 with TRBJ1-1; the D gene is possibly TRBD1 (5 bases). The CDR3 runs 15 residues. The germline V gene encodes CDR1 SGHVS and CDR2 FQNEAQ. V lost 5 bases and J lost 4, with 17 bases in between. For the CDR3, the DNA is TGTGCCAGCAGCGTCCTAGGGGATGTTGGCACTGAAGCTTTCTTT. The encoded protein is CASSVLGDVGTEAFF.

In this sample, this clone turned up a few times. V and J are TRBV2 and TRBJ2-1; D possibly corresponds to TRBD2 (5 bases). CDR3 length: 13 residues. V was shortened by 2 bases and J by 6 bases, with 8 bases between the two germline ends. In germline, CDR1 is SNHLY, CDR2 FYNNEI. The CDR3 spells CASSENLANEQFF. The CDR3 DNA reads TGTGCCAGCAGTGAAAACCTAGCCAATGAGCAGTTCTTC.

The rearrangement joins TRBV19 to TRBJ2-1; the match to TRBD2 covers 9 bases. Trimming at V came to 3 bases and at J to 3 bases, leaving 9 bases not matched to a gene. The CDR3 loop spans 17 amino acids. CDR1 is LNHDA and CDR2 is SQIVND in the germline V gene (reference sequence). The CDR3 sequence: CASSIGSGRTYYNEQFF. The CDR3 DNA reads TGTGCCAGTAGTATTGGGAGCGGGAGGACCTACTACAATGAGCAGTTCTTC.

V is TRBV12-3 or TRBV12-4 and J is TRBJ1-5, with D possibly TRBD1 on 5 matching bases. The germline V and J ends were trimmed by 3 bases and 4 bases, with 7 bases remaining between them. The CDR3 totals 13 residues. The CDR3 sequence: CASSFSGNQPQHF. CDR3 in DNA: TGTGCCAGCAGTTTTTCAGGGAATCAGCCCCAGCATTTT.

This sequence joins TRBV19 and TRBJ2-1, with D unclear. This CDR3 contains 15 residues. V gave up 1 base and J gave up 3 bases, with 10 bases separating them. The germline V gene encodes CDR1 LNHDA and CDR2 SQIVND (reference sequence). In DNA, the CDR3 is TGTGCCAGTAGTATAGTTTGGGCGCACTACAATGAGCAGTTCTTC. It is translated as CASSIVWAHYNEQFF.

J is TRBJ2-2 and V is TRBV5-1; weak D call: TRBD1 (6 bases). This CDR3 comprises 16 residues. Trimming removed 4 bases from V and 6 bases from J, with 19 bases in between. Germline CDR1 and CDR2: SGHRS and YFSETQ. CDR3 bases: TGCGCCAGCAGCCCGGGGATGCGCCAGGGGTCCGGGGAGCTGTTTTTT. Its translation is CASSPGMRQGSGELFF.